This T cell receptor (beta chain) came from a study of T cells in Graves' hyperthyroidism and ophthalmopathy. In the study overall: Pretreatment peripheral blood was obtained at initial diagnosis. Study outcomes and limitations: Blood samples included most of the expanded thyroid clonotypes exceeding 0.001.

Clinical symptoms, serum thyroxine and TRAb, thyroid ultrasound and orbital computed tomography were used for the diagnoses. The PBMCs had their origin in 10 ml of fresh peripheral blood. It was RNA transcripts that yielded the amplified TCR beta CDR3 regions. HTBI primers drove first-round RT-PCR of the TCR CDR3. TCRdb redid the calling of the multiplex PCR reads with MiXCR, one entry per CDR3 protein. Of fewer than 700,000 distinct CDR3 sequences listed, around 15% are singletons. Germline-derived CDR1 and CDR2 are SGHNT and YENEEA. The CDR3 extends over 14 amino acids. The germline V and J ends were trimmed by 3 bases and 2 bases, with 9 bases remaining between them. In this sample, this clonotype turned up a few times. Its cognate antigen is unknown. This sequence may be a read error, since a much larger clone differs from it by one base.

The chain joins TRBV11-3 to TRBJ2-3, with D perhaps matching TRBD2 (6 bases). What was sequenced was blood. This TCR was sampled from a woman aged 25 to 39 with Graves' hyperthyroidism. The chain's CDR3 is CASSFGGDTDTQYF. Written as DNA, the CDR3 is TGTGCCAGCAGCTTCGGGGGAGACACAGATACGCAGTATTTT.